The 11 T cell receptor beta chains below all came from one sample that was sequenced in a study of CDR3 diversity in severe acne. From the PCR reads, TCRdb called clonotypes with MiXCR, one entry per CDR3 protein. The sample yields approximately 90,000 distinct CDR3 sequences, about 49% seen once. Sequences were obtained from blood. The origin of the receptors is a male donor with severe acne vulgaris.

Comment on this clonotype: This clone may be a read error of a much larger clone one base away. This chain joins TRBV6-1 and TRBJ2-7; a possible D gene is TRBD1 (5 bases). In germline, CDR1 is MNHNS, CDR2 SASEGT. The CDR3 consists of 15 residues. Written as DNA, the CDR3 is TGTGCCTGCAGTGAAGCGCAGGGCTCAGTGTACGAGCAGTACGTC. It codes for CACSEAQGSVYEQYV.

This clonotype showed up just a few times. V usage is TRBV29-1 and J usage is TRBJ2-2; 7 nucleotides match TRBD2. With V trimmed by 5 bases and J by 0 bases, 3 bases remained unmatched. Germline CDR1 SQVTM, CDR2 ANQGSEA. The CDR3 consists of 14 residues. The CDR3 region is CSVRAGANTGELFF. The CDR3 bases are TGCAGCGTTCGGGCGGGAGCGAACACCGGGGAGCTGTTTTTT.

This clonotype was observed at least ten times. CDR3 nucleotide sequence: TGTGCCAGCAGCTTAGATTTTCGTCGGCTGGATACGCGCACAGATACGCAGTATTTT. It codes for CASSLDFRRLDTRTDTQYF. The V gene is TRBV7-9, the J gene TRBJ2-3; D call uncertain. V was clipped by 1 base and J by 1 base, with 21 bases between them. This CDR3 has 19 amino acids. Germline V CDR1 and CDR2: SEHNR, FQNEAQ (reference sequence).

The chain joins TRBV5-4 to TRBJ2-3; no definite D call. The CDR3 is 15 residues long. Between the trimmed V and J ends, which lost 0 bases and 0 bases, there was a span of 8 bases. Germline V lookup: CDR1 SGHNT, CDR2 YYREEE (reference sequence). CDR3 in DNA: TGTGCCAGCAGCTTGGTCGGCAGGAGCACAGATACGCAGTATTTT. Translating gives CASSLVGRSTDTQYF.

Worth noting for this clonotype: At one of its ends the junction is not consistent with the germline gene, which may arise from a read error. V gene TRBV10-3 combines with J gene TRBJ1-6; D is uncertain. Germline CDR1 is ENHRY and CDR2 is SYGVKD. The CDR3 loop spans 14 amino acids. CDR3 in DNA: TGTGCCAGCAGTTGGACCGTTGATAATTCACCCCTCCACTTT. As protein: CASSWTVDNSPLHF.

The chain couples TRBV24-1 to TRBJ2-3; D may correspond to TRBD1 or TRBD2 (6 bases each). The CDR3 runs 15 residues. CDR1 and CDR2 from the germline V gene are KGHDR and SFDVKD. V was pared by 9 bases and J by 2 bases, with 17 bases between. For the CDR3, the DNA is TGTGCCACCCGCCCCGGGGGCGATTTCACAGATACGCAGTATTTT. It yields the protein CATRPGGDFTDTQYF.

The chain combines TRBV7-8 with TRBJ2-1; D gene ambiguous. Germline V lookup: CDR1 SGHVS, CDR2 FQNEAQ. Deletions cut 1 base from V and 6 bases from J, with 7 bases between. CDR3 length: 13 residues. The CDR3 DNA reads TGTGCCAGCAGCTTAGGAGTAGGCAATGAGCAGTTCTTC. As protein: CASSLGVGNEQFF.

As concerns this clonotype: This may stem from a read error, because a much larger clone lies one nucleotide away. V usage is TRBV9 and J usage is TRBJ2-5, with D perhaps matching TRBD2 (5 bases). The CDR3 is made up of 13 amino acids. Germline V gives CDR1 SGDLS, CDR2 YYNGEE. CDR3 residues: CASNVSGQETQYF. CDR3 coding DNA: TGTGCCAGCAACGTAAGCGGACAAGAGACCCAGTACTTC. Full variable domain (missing parts from reference TRBV9 and TRBJ2-5): DSGVTQTPKHLITATGQRVTLRCSPRSGDLSVYWYQQSLDQGLQFLIQYYNGEERAKGNILERFSAQQFPDLHSELNLSSLELGDSALYFCASNVSGQETQYFGPGTRLLVL.

The J gene is TRBJ2-5, the V gene TRBV24-1; D may be TRBD2 (6 bases). From germline, CDR1 is KGHDR and CDR2 SFDVKD. The CDR3 sequence is 15 residues long. Trimming removed 4 bases from V and 5 bases from J, with 16 bases in between. CDR3 region: CATSDPHSAGETQYF. For the CDR3, the DNA is TGTGCCACCAGTGACCCACATTCGGCGGGGGAGACCCAGTACTTC.

About this clonotype itself: Given a much more abundant clone one base away, this may be a read error. The final CDR3 position lacks the conserved phenylalanine or tryptophan, pointing to a likely read error. This chain joins TRBV20-1 and TRBJ1-1; 11 bases fit TRBD1. The CDR3 totals 14 residues. Trimming removed 3 bases from V and 4 bases from J; junction bases left unmatched: 4. The V gene's germline CDR1 is DFQATT and CDR2 SNEGSKA (reference sequence). CDR3 sequence: CSASPGTGGTEAFS. For the CDR3, the DNA is TGCAGTGCTAGCCCCGGGACAGGGGGCACTGAAGCTTTCTCT.

CDR3 loop: CASSFFGGATNEKLFF. The CDR3, as DNA: TGTGCCAGCAGCTTCTTCGGGGGTGCAACTAATGAAAAACTGTTTTTT. The chain carries TRBV7-9 and TRBJ1-4; maybe TRBD1 (5 bases). The CDR3 loop spans 16 amino acids. V was cut by 3 bases and J by 0 bases, with 11 bases left in between. Germline V gene lookup returns CDR1 SEHNR and CDR2 FQNEAQ (reference sequence).